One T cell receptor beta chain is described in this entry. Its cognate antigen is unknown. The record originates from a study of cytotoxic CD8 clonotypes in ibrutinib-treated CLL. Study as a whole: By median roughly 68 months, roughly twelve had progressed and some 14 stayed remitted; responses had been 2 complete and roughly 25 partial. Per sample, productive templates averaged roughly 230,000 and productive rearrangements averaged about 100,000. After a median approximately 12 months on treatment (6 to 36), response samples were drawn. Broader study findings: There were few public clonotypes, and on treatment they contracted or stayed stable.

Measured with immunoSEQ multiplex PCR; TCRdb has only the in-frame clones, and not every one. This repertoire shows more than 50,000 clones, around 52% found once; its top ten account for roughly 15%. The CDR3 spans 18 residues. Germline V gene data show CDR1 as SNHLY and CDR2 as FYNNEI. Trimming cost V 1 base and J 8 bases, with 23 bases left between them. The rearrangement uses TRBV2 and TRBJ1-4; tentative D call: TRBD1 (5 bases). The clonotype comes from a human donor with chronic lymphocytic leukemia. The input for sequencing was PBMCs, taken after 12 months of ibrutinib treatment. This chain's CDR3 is CASSEGRAPGTAEEKLFF. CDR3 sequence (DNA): TGTGCCAGCAGTGAAGGACGGGCCCCGGGGACCGCTGAAGAAAAACTGTTTTTT. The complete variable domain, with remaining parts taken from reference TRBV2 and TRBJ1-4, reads EPEVTQTPSHQVTQMGQEVILRCVPISNHLYFYWYRQILGQKVEFLVSFYNNEISEKSEIFDDQFSVERPDGSNFTLKIRSTKLEDSAMYFCASSEGRAPGTAEEKLFFGSGTQLSVL.